The 2 T cell receptor beta chains listed next were all sequenced from one sample in a study of human thymus T cells (TCRdb year 2020). The library was made by the immunoSEQ multiplex PCR assay. Held by TCRdb, this immuneACCESS table contains in-frame sequences only and omits some clones. Under half of the omission traces to an unresolved V gene where checked; the cause of the rest is unknown. For this sample the table gives tens of thousands of clones, of which 95% were detected only once. Around 0.2% of the sample is held by the ten biggest clonotypes. Sequenced material: blood. The receptors originated from a girl in the first two years of life with a congenital heart defect but otherwise immunologically healthy.

Only a few counts were recorded for this clone. The chain recombines TRBV4-1 with TRBJ1-1; D ambiguous. This CDR3 spans 15 amino acids. Germline loops: CDR1 MGHRA, CDR2 YSYEKL. Trimming pared 3 bases from V and 0 bases from J, leaving 11 bases between. Here the CDR3 reads CASSQSSQLNTEAFF. The CDR3 DNA is TGCGCCAGCAGCCAGTCATCGCAGCTGAACACTGAAGCTTTCTTT.

CDR3 amino acids: CASSLGRPSGIETQYF. The CDR3 nucleotides are TGTGCCAGCAGCCTTGGGCGGCCTAGCGGGATAGAGACCCAGTACTTC. This rearrangement joins TRBV27 to TRBJ2-5; TRBD2 matches at 9 bases. V was pared by 6 bases and J by 4 bases, with 12 bases of the junction left unmatched. CDR3 length: 16 amino acids. CDR1 and CDR2 from the germline V gene are MNHEY and SMNVEV (reference sequence).